This TCR beta chain emerged from a study of blood T cell repertoires in COVID-19. Background on the study: The study drew acute and convalescent COVID-19 samples from the United States, Italy and Spain. PBMCs, B-cell-depleted T cells, or T cells were the source of the cDNA or gDNA that made up the material.

CDR3 size: 11 residues. Looked up from germline, CDR1 is SGHVS and CDR2 is FQNEAQ. V gave up 5 bases and J gave up 8 bases, with 9 bases separating them. Original processing notes: The assay estimated nucleated cells by amplifying reference gene primers. Assay: immunoSEQ multiplex PCR; the TCRdb copy retains only in-frame clones and omits some. V and J calls and clone size are given by that table; D and trimming were obtained from the DNA. The data show approximately 50,000 clones, about 86% seen once. The TCR comes from a woman aged 80 or over with acute or convalescent COVID-19. Sequenced: peripheral blood. The V gene is TRBV7-8, the J gene TRBJ1-1; D not resolved. The CDR3 region is CASSPRAEAFF. The CDR3 DNA reads TGTGCCAGCAGCCCGAGGGCAGAAGCTTTCTTT.